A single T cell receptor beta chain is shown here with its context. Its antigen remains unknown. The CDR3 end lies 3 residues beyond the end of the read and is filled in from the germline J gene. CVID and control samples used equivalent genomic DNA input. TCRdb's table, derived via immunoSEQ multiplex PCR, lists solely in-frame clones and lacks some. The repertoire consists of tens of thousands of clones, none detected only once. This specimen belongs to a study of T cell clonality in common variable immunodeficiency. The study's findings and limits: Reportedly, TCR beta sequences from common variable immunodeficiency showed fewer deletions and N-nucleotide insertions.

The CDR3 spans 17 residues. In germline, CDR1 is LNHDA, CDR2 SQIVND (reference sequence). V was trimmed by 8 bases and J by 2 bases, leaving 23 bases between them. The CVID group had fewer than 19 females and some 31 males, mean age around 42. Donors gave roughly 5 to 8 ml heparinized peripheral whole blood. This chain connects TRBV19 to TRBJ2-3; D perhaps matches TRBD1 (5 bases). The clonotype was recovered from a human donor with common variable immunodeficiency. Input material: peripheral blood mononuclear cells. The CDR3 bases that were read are TGTGCCAGTTCGAAGAGATCGACAGCCTATGACACAGATACG. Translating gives CASSKRSTAYDTDT. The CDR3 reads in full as CASSKRSTAYDTDTQYF. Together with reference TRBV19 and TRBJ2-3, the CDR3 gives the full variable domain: DGGITQSPKYLFRKEGQNVTLSCEQNLNHDAMYWYRQDPGQGLRLIYYSQIVNDFQKGDIAEGYSVSREKKESFPLTVTSAQKNPTAFYLCASSKRSTAYDTDTQYFGPGTRLTVL.